This record covers a single T cell receptor (beta chain). This entry belongs to a study of T cell clonotyping in hematopoietic cell transplantation. The CDR3 consists of 15 residues. Trimming stripped 4 bases from V and 2 bases from J, with 15 bases between. Germline V CDR1 and CDR2: SGHAT, FQNNGV. TCRdb's table, derived via immunoSEQ multiplex PCR, lists solely in-frame clones and lacks some. The table has approximately 75,000 clones, over 90% seen once. This receptor was taken from a man between 50 and 59 years old in good health. Some clones in this sample may be carry-over from other donors' samples. The chain carries TRBV11-2 and TRBJ2-7; maybe TRBD1 (5 bases). The sample taken for sequencing was peripheral blood mononuclear cells. The DNA of the CDR3 is TGTGCCAGCAGCTCTATTTTAGACAGAGCCTACGAGCAGTACTTC. Translated, it gives CASSSILDRAYEQYF. The full variable domain, rest sourced from reference TRBV11-2 and TRBJ2-7, is EAGVAQSPRYKIIEKRQSVAFWCNPISGHATLYWYQQILGQGPKLLIQFQNNGVVDDSQLPKDRFSAERLKGVDSTLKIQPAKLEDSAVYLCASSSILDRAYEQYFGPGTRLTVT.